Listed below are T cell receptor beta chains from one sample, sequenced in a study of identifying expanded T cells in peripheral blood. Assay used: immunoSEQ multiplex PCR; TCRdb lists only in-frame clones, some missing. The sample lists roughly 120,000 clones; less than 90% were seen once. The sequenced material came from blood. The receptors stem from a person between 18 and 75 years old in good health. The CDR3 runs from the conserved cysteine through the conserved F or W. D genes are given only for firm matches. Expanded clones are given a class, and other clones once, few, many or no size at all.

size	V	D	J	CDR3	DNA
-	TRBV12-5	-	TRBJ1-5	CASGLEGGQPQHF	TGTGCTAGTGGTTTAGAGGGGGGCCAGCCCCAGCATTTT
-	TRBV5-8	TRBD1	TRBJ2-2	CASSHRGQGDTGELFF	TGTGCCAGCAGCCACCGGGGACAGGGAGACACCGGGGAGCTGTTTTTT
-	TRBV7-9	-	TRBJ1-2	CASSPPEESYGYTF	TGTGCCAGCAGCCCCCCCGAGGAGTCCTATGGCTACACCTTC
-	TRBV5-1	-	TRBJ2-7	CASSLSLYGEQYF	TGCGCCAGCAGCTTGTCTTTATATGGCGAGCAGTACTTC
-	TRBV19	-	TRBJ2-2	CASSPDLSGELFF	TGTGCCAGTAGTCCGGACTTATCCGGGGAGCTGTTTTTT
-	TRBV7-9	-	TRBJ1-6	CASQGPYNSPLHF	TGTGCCAGCCAGGGCCCCTATAATTCACCCCTCCACTTT
-	TRBV5-1	TRBD2	TRBJ2-1	CASSLVWTSGIRNEQFF	TGCGCCAGCAGCTTGGTTTGGACTAGCGGGATACGCAATGAGCAGTTCTTC
-	TRBV6-1	-	TRBJ2-7	CASSQTTGEHEQYF	TGTGCCAGCAGTCAAACGACGGGCGAGCACGAGCAGTACTTC
-	TRBV28	-	TRBJ2-3	CASSLRGSVGTDTQYF	TGTGCCAGCAGTTTACGGGGCTCGGTAGGCACAGATACGCAGTATTTT
-	TRBV7-2	-	TRBJ2-7	CASSLTSGSYEQYF	TGTGCCAGCAGCTTGACCAGCGGTTCCTACGAGCAGTACTTC
-	TRBV14	-	TRBJ2-3	CASSQANTDTQYF	TGTGCCAGCAGCCAGGCAAACACAGATACGCAGTATTTT
-	TRBV5-4	TRBD2	TRBJ2-2	CASRRGLAGGNTGELFF	TGTGCCAGCAGAAGGGGACTAGCGGGGGGTAACACCGGGGAGCTGTTTTTT
-	TRBV28	TRBD2	TRBJ2-7	CASSLYSGRPGEQYF	TGTGCCAGCAGTTTGTATAGCGGGAGGCCTGGCGAGCAGTACTTC
-	TRBV5-4	TRBD1	TRBJ2-3	CASSLRWGTGDTDTQYF	TGTGCCAGCAGCTTGCGGTGGGGGACAGGGGACACAGATACGCAGTATTTT
once	TRBV2	-	TRBJ1-6	CASTRGERSPLHF	TGTGCCAGCACTAGGGGGGAGAGATCACCCCTCCACTTT
-	TRBV4-1	-	TRBJ2-1	CASSQATGLVSSSYNEQFF	TGCGCCAGCAGCCAGGCTACCGGGCTGGTCTCGAGCTCCTACAATGAGCAGTTCTTC
-	TRBV23-1	TRBD2	TRBJ2-1	CASSHLGGLAGNEQFF	TGCGCCAGCAGTCATCTCGGGGGACTAGCGGGCAATGAGCAGTTCTTC
few	TRBV7-9	TRBD1	TRBJ1-3	CASSPAGQGVDTIYF	TGTGCCAGCAGCCCCGCGGGACAGGGAGTTGACACCATATATTTT
-	TRBV7-6	TRBD2	TRBJ2-1	CASSLASGRGNEQFF	TGTGCCAGCAGCTTAGCTTCCGGGAGGGGCAATGAGCAGTTCTTC
-	TRBV11-2	-	TRBJ2-7	CASRQEGREQYF	TGTGCCAGCAGACAGGAAGGGCGCGAGCAGTACTTC
once	TRBV7-3	-	TRBJ2-1	CASSLSPAYNEQFF	TGTGCCAGCAGCTTAAGCCCAGCCTACAATGAGCAGTTCTTC
-	TRBV29-1	TRBD1	TRBJ1-3	CSVEGTGSGNTIYF	TGCAGCGTTGAAGGGACAGGGTCTGGAAACACCATATATTTT
once	TRBV27	-	TRBJ1-3	CASSSRRDSGNTIYF	TGTGCCAGCAGTTCCAGACGGGACTCTGGAAACACCATATATTTT
-	TRBV15	-	TRBJ1-5	CATSGLGTDQPQHF	TGTGCCACCAGCGGCCTGGGCACCGATCAGCCCCAGCATTTT
-	TRBV15	TRBD1	TRBJ1-1	CATSRGAGTGGVAFF	TGTGCCACCAGCAGAGGTGCCGGGACAGGGGGTGTTGCTTTCTTT
-	TRBV28	-	TRBJ1-4	CASSFLDATNEKLFF	TGTGCCAGCAGTTTCCTTGATGCAACTAATGAAAAACTGTTTTTT
-	TRBV5-1	-	TRBJ2-5	CASSNQGSLETQYF	TGCGCCAGCAGCAACCAGGGGAGCTTGGAGACCCAGTACTTC
-	TRBV7-9	-	TRBJ2-7	CASSYSPGAPSSYEQYF	TGTGCCAGCAGCTATAGCCCGGGGGCCCCAAGCTCCTACGAGCAGTACTTC
once	TRBV6-5	TRBD1	TRBJ2-1	CASRIQTGANEQFF	TGTGCCAGCAGAATCCAGACAGGGGCCAATGAGCAGTTCTTC
-	TRBV6-5	TRBD1	TRBJ2-5	CASSPSQGLGKTQYF	TGTGCCAGCAGTCCGTCACAGGGGTTGGGAAAGACCCAGTACTTC
-	TRBV7-2	TRBD1	TRBJ2-7	CASSPRTGGVRYEQYF	TGTGCCAGCAGCCCTAGGACAGGGGGCGTTAGGTACGAGCAGTACTTC
-	TRBV29-1	-	TRBJ2-7	CSVVATYEQYF	TGCAGCGTTGTAGCTACCTACGAGCAGTACTTC
-	TRBV25-1	-	TRBJ1-6	CATAGRDNSPLHF	TGTGCCACCGCAGGGAGGGATAATTCACCCCTCCACTTT
-	TRBV29-1	-	TRBJ1-3	CSVDHRDSGNTIYF	TGCAGCGTTGACCACAGGGATTCTGGAAACACCATATATTTT
-	TRBV25-1	-	TRBJ1-6	CASSEPGGRRSPLHF	TGTGCCAGCAGTGAACCGGGGGGTAGAAGATCACCCCTCCACTTT
-	TRBV2	TRBD2	TRBJ2-5	CASRSLAGGLETQYF	TGTGCCAGCAGGTCACTAGCGGGGGGTTTAGAGACCCAGTACTTC
-	TRBV4-3	-	TRBJ1-3	CASSQDRTANSGNTIYF	TGCGCCAGCAGCCAAGACCGGACAGCGAACTCTGGAAACACCATATATTTT
-	TRBV6-6	-	TRBJ1-1	CASSDTGLNTEAFF	TGTGCCAGCAGCGACACAGGGTTGAACACTGAAGCTTTCTTT
-	TRBV5-1	-	TRBJ2-2	CASSLDGGGIGELFF	TGCGCCAGCAGCTTGGATGGGGGCGGAATCGGGGAGCTGTTTTTT
-	TRBV10-3	TRBD2	TRBJ2-7	CAIRTREGQYEQYF	TGTGCCATCAGAACGAGGGAGGGCCAATACGAGCAGTACTTC
-	TRBV5-8	-	TRBJ2-1	CASSLASPYNEQFF	TGTGCCAGCAGCTTGGCCAGTCCTTACAATGAGCAGTTCTTC
-	TRBV7-9	-	TRBJ1-2	CASSLLVSQGYTF	TGTGCCAGCAGCTTACTTGTATCGCAAGGCTACACCTTC
few	TRBV28	TRBD1	TRBJ1-2	CASSPGQGLEGYTF	TGTGCCAGCAGTCCGGGACAGGGGTTGGAGGGCTACACCTTC
-	TRBV20-1	-	TRBJ1-2	CSAREPSGYTF	TGCAGTGCTAGAGAGCCGAGTGGCTACACCTTC
once	TRBV5-1	-	TRBJ1-1	CASSPGTASGNTEAFF	TGCGCCAGCAGCCCCGGGACGGCATCCGGGAACACTGAAGCTTTCTTT
-	TRBV5-1	-	TRBJ1-1	CASSLGAREGTEAFF	TGCGCCAGCAGCTTGGGGGCCAGGGAGGGGACTGAAGCTTTCTTT
once	TRBV10-1	-	TRBJ1-1	CASRLRGKMNTEAFF	TGCGCCAGCAGGCTGAGGGGGAAGATGAACACTGAAGCTTTCTTT
-	TRBV6-5	-	TRBJ2-1	CASSYAQGSYNEQFF	TGTGCCAGCAGTTACGCACAGGGCTCCTACAATGAGCAGTTCTTC
once	TRBV2	-	TRBJ1-1	CASSEMGQGRSEAFF	TGTGCCAGCAGTGAGATGGGGCAGGGGAGATCTGAAGCTTTCTTT
-	TRBV6-6	-	TRBJ2-2	CASSYSRDTGELFF	TGTGCCAGCAGTTACTCCCGGGACACCGGGGAGCTGTTTTTT
-	TRBV2	TRBD1	TRBJ2-5	CASSETGQGALRVMETQYF	TGTGCCAGCAGTGAAACGGGACAGGGGGCGCTCCGGGTAATGGAGACCCAGTACTTC
medium-sized	TRBV2	-	TRBJ1-5	CASSEGAGFNQPQHF	TGTGCCAGCAGTGAGGGGGCAGGCTTCAATCAGCCCCAGCATTTT
-	TRBV19	-	TRBJ1-3	CATMTGLSTGNTIYF	TGTGCCACCATGACGGGACTCAGTACTGGAAACACCATATATTTT
-	TRBV28	-	TRBJ2-1	CASSPPAGEKYNEQFF	TGTGCCAGCAGCCCCCCGGCAGGGGAAAAATACAATGAGCAGTTCTTC
-	TRBV6-6	TRBD2	TRBJ2-3	CASSYGLAVSTDTQYF	TGTGCCAGCAGTTACGGGCTAGCGGTTAGCACAGATACGCAGTATTTT
few	TRBV6-5	TRBD1	TRBJ2-7	CASSGTAYEQYF	TGTGCCAGCAGCGGGACAGCCTACGAGCAGTACTTC
-	TRBV4-2	TRBD1	TRBJ2-7	CASSQGGADRGSYEQYF	TGTGCCAGCAGCCAAGGAGGGGCTGACAGGGGCTCCTACGAGCAGTACTTC
-	TRBV10-3	-	TRBJ2-1	CAIRNQDSGNEQFF	TGTGCCATCAGGAACCAGGATAGCGGCAATGAGCAGTTCTTC
-	TRBV7-2	-	TRBJ2-7	CASSFGPYEQYF	TGTGCCAGCAGCTTCGGCCCTTACGAGCAGTACTTC
-	TRBV6-6	-	TRBJ1-1	CASSYIGEAFF	TGTGCCAGCAGTTACATAGGTGAAGCTTTCTTT